Listed below are T cell receptor beta chains from one sample, sequenced in a study of response to subunit inactivated influenza vaccine. TCRdb reprocessed the RT-PCR reads via MiXCR and lists one record per CDR3 protein. This repertoire shows a few hundred thousand distinct CDR3 sequences, around a fifth found once; its top ten account for roughly 10%. Sample: PBMCs from blood, taken less than 22 months after vaccination. These receptors originate from a man aged 45 to 75 who received an inactivated influenza vaccine. Both conserved end residues are part of each CDR3. D genes are given only for firm matches. Clone size is stated in some rows and not others, as once, few, many or a class when expanded.

V,size,D,J,DNA,CDR3
TRBV5-1,many,.,TRBJ1-2,TGCGCCAGCAGCTTGGCGGTGGACGATGGCTACACCTTC,CASSLAVDDGYTF
TRBV4-3,.,.,TRBJ1-3,TGCGCCAGCAGCCAAGTTTCGGGACGCTTCTCTGGAAACACCATATATTTT,CASSQVSGRFSGNTIYF
TRBV6-1,few,.,TRBJ1-1,TGTGCCAGCAGTCGAAAAGGTGGGGGGAACACTGAAGCTTTCTTT,CASSRKGGGNTEAFF
TRBV7-3,.,.,TRBJ1-1,TGTGCCAGCAGCTCAGGACAGGAAGCTTTCTTT,CASSSGQEAFF
TRBV5-1,.,.,TRBJ1-6,TGCGCCAGCAGCTTGGCTCGACCAGATTCACCCCTCCACTTT,CASSLARPDSPLHF
TRBV11-2,few,.,TRBJ1-1,TGTGCCAGCAGCTTAGAGACGGGGAACACTGAAGCTTTCTTT,CASSLETGNTEAFF
TRBV10-2,.,.,TRBJ2-2,TGCGCCAGCAGTGGGGCGATTTGGGGAACCGGGGAGCTGTTTTTT,CASSGAIWGTGELFF
TRBV13,few,.,TRBJ1-1,TGTGCCAGCAGCGCTCCCCGCGCTGTGAACACTGAAGCTTTCTTT,CASSAPRAVNTEAFF
TRBV2,.,.,TRBJ1-2,TGTGCCAGCAGCGATCAGGGGTATGGCTACACCTTC,CASSDQGYGYTF
TRBV28,.,.,TRBJ1-1,TGTGCCAGCAGTTTATTTACGGCCGTCCTTGGCACTGAAGCTTTCTTT,CASSLFTAVLGTEAFF
TRBV10-1,few,TRBD1,TRBJ2-2,TGCGCCGGGGACAGGGGGCGCAGCACCGGGGAGCTGTTTTTT,CAGDRGRSTGELFF
TRBV12-3/TRBV12-4,many,.,TRBJ1-5,TGTGCCAGCACCCCGGGGATAGGGGGTCAGCCCCAGCATTTT,CASTPGIGGQPQHF
TRBV20-1,.,.,TRBJ1-5,TGCAGTGCTAATCTGGCAGTTAATCAGCCCCAGCATTTT,CSANLAVNQPQHF